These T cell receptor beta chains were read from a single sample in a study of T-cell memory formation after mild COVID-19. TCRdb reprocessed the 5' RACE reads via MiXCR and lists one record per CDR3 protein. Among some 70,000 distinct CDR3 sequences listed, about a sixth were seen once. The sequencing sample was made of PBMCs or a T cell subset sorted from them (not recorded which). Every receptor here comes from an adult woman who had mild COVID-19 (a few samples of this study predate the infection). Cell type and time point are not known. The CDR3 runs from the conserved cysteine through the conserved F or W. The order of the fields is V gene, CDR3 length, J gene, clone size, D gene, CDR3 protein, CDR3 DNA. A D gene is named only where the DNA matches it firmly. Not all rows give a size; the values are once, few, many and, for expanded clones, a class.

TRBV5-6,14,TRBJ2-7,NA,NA,CASSWGDNSYEQYF,TGTGCCAGCAGCTGGGGAGACAACTCCTACGAGCAGTACTTC
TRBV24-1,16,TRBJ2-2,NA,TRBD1,CATSGQGALVPGELFF,TGTGCCACCAGTGGACAGGGGGCGCTGGTACCCGGGGAGCTGTTTTTT
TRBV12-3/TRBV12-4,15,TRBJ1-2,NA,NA,CASSFGYGANYGYTF,TGTGCCAGCAGTTTCGGTTACGGAGCTAACTATGGCTACACCTTC
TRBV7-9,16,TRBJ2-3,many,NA,CASSLARARGADTQYF,TGTGCCAGCAGCTTAGCGCGCGCCAGGGGCGCAGATACGCAGTATTTT
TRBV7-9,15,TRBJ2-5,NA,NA,CASNPTVGRQETQYF,TGTGCCAGCAACCCCACGGTGGGCCGACAAGAGACCCAGTACTTC
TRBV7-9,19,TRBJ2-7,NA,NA,CASSLAGLQSRGAIYEQYF,TGTGCCAGCAGCTTAGCGGGGTTACAAAGCAGAGGAGCGATTTACGAGCAGTACTTC
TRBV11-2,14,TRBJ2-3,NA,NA,CASTIGPGVDTQYF,TGTGCCAGCACGATCGGCCCCGGGGTAGATACGCAGTATTTT
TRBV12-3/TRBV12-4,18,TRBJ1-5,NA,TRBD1,CASSETEDRVYSNQPQHF,TGTGCCAGCAGTGAAACTGAGGACAGGGTATATAGCAATCAGCCCCAGCATTTT
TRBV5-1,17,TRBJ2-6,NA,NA,CASSLGQVYSGANVLTF,TGCGCCAGCAGCTTGGGACAGGTCTACTCTGGGGCCAACGTCCTGACTTTC
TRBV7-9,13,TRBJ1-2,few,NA,CASSLMLRDGYTF,TGTGCCAGCAGCTTAATGTTGAGGGATGGCTACACCTTC
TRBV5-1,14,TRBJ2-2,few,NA,CASSLWGNTGELFF,TGCGCCAGCAGCTTATGGGGGAACACCGGGGAGCTGTTTTTT
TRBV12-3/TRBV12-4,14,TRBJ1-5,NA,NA,CASSLWGENQPQHF,TGTGCCAGCAGTTTATGGGGCGAAAATCAGCCCCAGCATTTT
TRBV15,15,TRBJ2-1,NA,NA,CATSSRDLALDEQFF,TGTGCCACCAGCTCCCGGGACTTAGCCTTGGATGAGCAGTTCTTC
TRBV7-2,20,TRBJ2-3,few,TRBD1,CASSHYLGQGYDVGTDTQYF,TGTGCCAGCAGCCATTACTTGGGACAGGGATATGATGTTGGCACAGATACGCAGTATTTT
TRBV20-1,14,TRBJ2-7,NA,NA,CSANEGQGSYEQYF,TGCAGCGCTAACGAGGGTCAGGGCTCCTACGAGCAGTACTTC
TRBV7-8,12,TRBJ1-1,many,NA,CASSIQNTEAFF,TGTGCCAGCAGCATACAGAACACTGAAGCTTTCTTT
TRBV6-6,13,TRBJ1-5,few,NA,CASSDRRREPQHF,TGTGCCAGCAGCGACAGGCGGCGAGAGCCCCAGCATTTT
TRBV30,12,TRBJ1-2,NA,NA,CAWRWTVNGYTF,TGTGCCTGGAGGTGGACAGTAAATGGCTACACCTTC
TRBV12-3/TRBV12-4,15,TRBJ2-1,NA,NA,CASSLAPGPYNEQFF,TGTGCCAGCAGTTTAGCCCCCGGGCCCTACAATGAGCAGTTCTTC
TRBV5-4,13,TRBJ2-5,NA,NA,CASSSETKETQYF,TGTGCCAGCAGCTCGGAGACAAAAGAGACCCAGTACTTC
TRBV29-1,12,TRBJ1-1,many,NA,CSVDRLNTEAFF,TGCAGCGTCGACAGACTGAACACTGAAGCTTTCTTT
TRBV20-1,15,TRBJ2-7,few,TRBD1,CSARARDRGLYEQYF,TGCAGTGCTAGAGCCCGGGACAGGGGTCTCTACGAGCAGTACTTC
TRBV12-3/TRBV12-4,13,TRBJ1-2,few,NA,CASSQPTGPGYTF,TGTGCCAGCAGTCAGCCGACAGGCCCAGGCTACACCTTC